The 30 T cell receptor beta chains listed next were all sequenced from one sample in a study of CD8 T cells in ankylosing spondylitis. One entry per CDR3 protein results from TCRdb running MiXCR on the 5' RACE reads. The sample records some 87,000 distinct CDR3 sequences, about 8.8% being singletons. Source material: blood, either unsorted or a sorted T cell fraction (not recorded which). These receptors were obtained from a male donor with ankylosing spondylitis or in good health (not recorded which).

This clonotype was counted ten times or more. A read error may account for a junction end that differs from germline. The rearrangement joins TRBV7-7 to TRBJ2-3; weak D call: TRBD1 (5 bases). Germline V lookup: CDR1 SSHAT, CDR2 FNYEAQ (reference sequence). The CDR3 extends over 13 amino acids. The chain's CDR3 is CASSTDNTDTQYF. CDR3 nucleotides: TGTGCTAGCAGCACGGACAACACAGATACGCAGTATTTT.

As regards this clonotype: This could be a read error, since a much larger clone is one nucleotide away. V is TRBV19 and J is TRBJ2-1; maybe TRBD1 (6 bases). Germline CDR1 is LNHDA and CDR2 is SQIVND (reference sequence). The CDR3 totals 15 residues. V lost 6 bases to trimming and J lost 7 bases, with 19 bases between them. CDR3 amino acids: CASSPIHGDKNEQFF. CDR3 DNA sequence: TGTGCCAGTAGCCCCATACACGGGGACAAAAATGAGCAGTTCTTC.

This clonotype was detected many times. The chain recombines TRBV12-3 or TRBV12-4 with TRBJ1-4; D may be TRBD1 (5 bases). The V gene lost 2 bases and the J gene lost 2 bases, with 12 bases spanning the gap. The CDR3 sequence is 16 residues long. The CDR3 coding sequence is TGTGCCAGCAGTTTAAGAATCGGGGCGACTAATGAAAAACTGTTTTTT. Translated: CASSLRIGATNEKLFF.

The rearrangement joins TRBV7-3 to TRBJ2-3, with D unresolved. The CDR3 covers 14 residues. V shed 5 bases and J shed 1 base, with 10 bases lying between them. Per the germline V gene, CDR1 is SGHTA and CDR2 is FQGTGA. In DNA form, the CDR3 reads TGTGCCAGCAGCCCGCTGGACCGCACAGATACGCAGTATTTT. Amino acids: CASSPLDRTDTQYF.

As concerns this clonotype: Compared with germline, one end of the junction differs, possibly owing to a read error. V usage is TRBV5-1 and J usage is TRBJ2-1; D unresolved. The CDR3 runs 12 residues. Per germline, CDR1 SGHRS and CDR2 YFSETQ. CDR3 DNA: TGCACCAGCAGCCGGCGCCGGTATGAGCAGTTCTTC. It translates to CTSSRRRYEQFF.

This clonotype has a count of ten or more. V gene TRBV7-2 combines with J gene TRBJ2-1, with D perhaps matching TRBD1 (6 bases). Trimming shortened V by 0 bases and J by 7 bases, and 10 bases separated the two germline ends. Germline V CDR1 and CDR2: SGHTA, FQGNSA. This CDR3 has 14 residues. CDR3 DNA sequence: TGTGCCAGCAGCTTAGCCCGGGACAATAATGAGCAGTTCTTC. It yields the protein CASSLARDNNEQFF.

This clonotype was observed at least ten times. The V gene is TRBV7-2, the J gene TRBJ1-6; D gene uncertain. Trimming removed 8 bases from V and 5 bases from J, with 10 bases in between. CDR3 length: 13 residues. The germline V gene encodes CDR1 SGHTA and CDR2 FQGNSA. DNA of the CDR3: TGTGCCAGCTCAAACGATAATAATTCACCCCTCCACTTT. As protein: CASSNDNNSPLHF. The full variable domain, its missing parts supplied by reference TRBV7-2 and TRBJ1-6, is GAGVSQSPSNKVTEKGKDVELRCDPISGHTALYWYRQSLGQGLEFLIYFQGNSAPDKSGLPSDRFSAERTGGSVSTLTIQRTQQEDSAVYLCASSNDNNSPLHFGNGTRLTVT.

Ten or more counts support this clonotype. This rearrangement joins TRBV20-1 to TRBJ2-7; D unresolved. With 0 bases removed from V and 0 bases from J, the gap between germline ends came to 15 bases. The CDR3 is 16 residues long. Germline-derived CDR1 and CDR2 are DFQATT and SNEGSKA (reference sequence). The CDR3 nucleotides read TGCAGTGCTAGAGACCTTAGCACCGCTTTCTCCTACGAGCAGTACTTC. Its translation is CSARDLSTAFSYEQYF.

Worth noting for this clonotype: A much larger clonotype is one base distant, so this may be a read error. The chain employs TRBV28 and TRBJ2-7, with TRBD2 matching over 9 bases. The CDR3 extends over 15 amino acids. Germline CDR1 reads MDHEN; CDR2 reads SYDVKM. CDR3 nucleotides: TGTGCCAGCAGTTTTCGGGCGGGGGGGCTCAACGAGCAGTGCTTC. It specifies CASSFRAGGLNEQCF.

This clonotype was detected ten times or more. The rearrangement links TRBV4-2 to TRBJ1-5; D not resolved. The CDR3 is 12 amino acids. The germline gives CDR1 LGHNA, CDR2 YNFKEQ. V lost 0 bases and J 7 bases, leaving 4 bases between the germline ends. The CDR3 DNA is TGTGCCAGCAGCCAAGATCGACAGCCCCAGCATTTT. It specifies CASSQDRQPQHF.

This clonotype was found many times. The CDR3 DNA reads as TGTGCCAGCAGCGAGATTGGGGTGGGCTCACCCCTCCACTTT. Translation: CASSEIGVGSPLHF. V is TRBV9 and J is TRBJ1-6; D gene uncertain. This CDR3 region has 14 residues. The germline V and J ends were trimmed by 3 bases and 10 bases, with 14 bases remaining between them. Germline lookup yields CDR1 SGDLS and CDR2 YYNGEE. The full variable domain, with the rest looked up from reference TRBV9 and TRBJ1-6, is DSGVTQTPKHLITATGQRVTLRCSPRSGDLSVYWYQQSLDQGLQFLIQYYNGEERAKGNILERFSAQQFPDLHSELNLSSLELGDSALYFCASSEIGVGSPLHFGNGTRLTVT.

This clonotype was seen ten or more times. The V gene is TRBV5-1, the J gene TRBJ2-1, with 10 bases lining up with TRBD2. V shed 2 bases, J shed 7 bases, and the junction held 12 bases outside the gene matches. This CDR3 contains 17 residues. Germline CDR1 is SGHRS and CDR2 is YFSETQ. CDR3 in DNA: TGCGCCAGCAGCTTACCCTTACTAGCGGGGCCCGAGAATGAGCAGTTCTTC. Translating it yields CASSLPLLAGPENEQFF.

Ten or more counts support this clonotype. This chain joins TRBV11-1 and TRBJ1-2; D might be TRBD1 (6 bases). Germline lookup yields CDR1 SGHAT and CDR2 FQDESV (reference sequence). CDR3 length equals 15 residues. V lost 2 bases and J lost 0, with 10 bases in between. The CDR3 DNA reads TGTGCCAGCAGCTTAACGCAGGGGACTAACTATGGCTACACCTTC. Translation gives CASSLTQGTNYGYTF.

This clonotype was seen repeatedly, ten times or more. This chain links TRBV5-1 with TRBJ1-1; D unclear. Germline values: CDR1 SGHRS, CDR2 YFSETQ. V lost 4 bases, J lost 0 bases, and 10 bases lay in between. The length of the CDR3 is 14 residues. CDR3 nucleotide sequence: TGCGCCAGCAGCCCCCGAACTATGAACACTGAAGCTTTCTTT. Translation: CASSPRTMNTEAFF. Drawing the rest from reference TRBV5-1 and TRBJ1-1, the complete variable domain is KAGVTQTPRYLIKTRGQQVTLSCSPISGHRSVSWYQQTPGQGLQFLFEYFSETQRNKGNFPGRFSGRQFSNSRSEMNVSTLELGDSALYLCASSPRTMNTEAFFGQGTRLTVV.

This clonotype was observed a few times. The V gene is TRBV29-1, the J gene TRBJ1-1; tentative D call: TRBD1 (6 bases). Germline CDR1 and CDR2: SQVTM and ANQGSEA. This CDR3 contains 14 residues. The CDR3 region is CSSSTGGMNTEAFF. The CDR3 DNA follows: TGCAGTTCGTCGACAGGCGGCATGAACACTGAAGCTTTCTTT.

The table lists this clonotype with many counts. V and J are TRBV3-2 and TRBJ2-4; the table assigns TRBD2, which was not confirmed against the DNA. TRBV3-2 is tagged as a pseudogene. The CDR3 totals 18 residues. CDR3 sequence: CASSPLGAPSCAKNIQYF. CDR3 sequence (DNA): TGTGCCAGCAGCCCACTTGGGGCCCCATCCTGCGCCAAAAACATTCAGTACTTC.

In this sample, this clonotype turned up many times. This rearrangement joins TRBV20-1 to TRBJ2-3; no reliable D call. There are 12 residues in the CDR3. Looked up from germline, CDR1 is DFQATT and CDR2 is SNEGSKA (reference sequence). V lost 6 bases and J 5 bases, leaving 12 bases between the germline ends. This chain's CDR3 is CSAGPGQDTQYF. CDR3 coding DNA: TGCAGTGCGGGTCCCGGGCAAGATACGCAGTATTTT.

V gene TRBV2 combines with J gene TRBJ1-2; TRBD1 might be the D (5 bases). The ends were cut back, 1 base at V and 7 bases at J, with 16 bases in the middle. Germline loops: CDR1 SNHLY, CDR2 FYNNEI. The CDR3 extends over 15 amino acids. CDR3 sequence reads: CASSEEGTASGGYTF. As DNA, the CDR3 is TGTGCCAGCAGTGAAGAGGGGACCGCATCAGGTGGCTACACCTTC.

The CDR3 reads CASSLSGWGNTEAFF. The DNA for the CDR3 is TGTGCCAGCAGCCTTTCGGGTTGGGGTAACACTGAAGCTTTCTTT. The gene calls are TRBV3-1 and TRBJ1-1; D is unclear. The V end lost 4 bases, the J end lost 2 bases, and 14 bases lay between the germline ends. Germline V gives CDR1 LGHDT, CDR2 YNNKEL (reference sequence). This CDR3 contains 15 residues. Together with reference TRBV3-1 and TRBJ1-1, the CDR3 gives the full variable domain: DTAVSQTPKYLVTQMGNDKSIKCEQNLGHDTMYWYKQDSKKFLKIMFSYNNKELIINETVPNRFSPKSPDKAHLNLHINSLELGDSAVYFCASSLSGWGNTEAFFGQGTRLTVV.

This clonotype was detected ten times or more. V and J are TRBV6-1 and TRBJ2-5; D is ambiguous. Deletions cut 6 bases from V and 1 base from J, with 9 bases between. Per germline, CDR1 MNHNS and CDR2 SASEGT. The CDR3 is made up of 13 amino acids. This chain's CDR3 is CASSSPAQETQYF. The CDR3 DNA sequence: TGTGCCAGCAGCAGCCCAGCCCAAGAGACCCAGTACTTC.

This clonotype was detected a few times. The rearrangement links TRBV6-2 or TRBV6-3 to TRBJ2-1; TRBD1 matches 8 bases. V shed 7 bases and J 10 bases; nucleotides not matched to a gene: 9. CDR1 is MNHEY, CDR2 SVGEGT, per germline. This CDR3 is 13 amino acids long. This CDR3 is CASMGQARVEQFF. As DNA, the CDR3 is TGTGCCAGCATGGGACAGGCCCGGGTAGAGCAGTTCTTC.

This clonotype was seen many times. J is TRBJ1-1 and V is TRBV28; 9 bases align to TRBD1. CDR3 length: 16 amino acids. With 2 bases clipped from V and 6 bases from J, the junction kept 10 bases outside the gene matches. Germline-derived CDR1 and CDR2 are MDHEN and SYDVKM. DNA for the CDR3: TGTGCCAGCAGTTTACAGTCGTACAGGGGGCTTGCTGAAGCTTTCTTT. Translation: CASSLQSYRGLAEAFF. Full variable domain (outside the CDR3, taken from reference TRBV28 and TRBJ1-1): DVKVTQSSRYLVKRTGEKVFLECVQDMDHENMFWYRQDPGLGLRLIYFSYDVKMKEKGDIPEGYSVSREKKERFSLILESASTNQTSMYLCASSLQSYRGLAEAFFGQGTRLTVV.

This clonotype has only a few counts. V is TRBV2 and J is TRBJ2-1, with a possible D match to TRBD1 (5 bases). The germline V gene encodes CDR1 SNHLY and CDR2 FYNNEI. Trimming took 5 bases from V and 0 from J, leaving 14 bases between them. CDR3 length equals 16 residues. Written as DNA, the CDR3 is TGTGCCAGCAGTTTACAGGCCATCAGCTCCTACAATGAGCAGTTCTTC. Encoded protein: CASSLQAISSYNEQFF.

This clonotype was counted many times. The chain has TRBV9 and TRBJ2-7; perhaps TRBD1 as D (5 bases). Trimming cost V 3 bases and J 5 bases, with 12 bases left between them. Per the germline V gene, CDR1 is SGDLS and CDR2 is YYNGEE. CDR3 length equals 13 residues. The CDR3 DNA sequence: TGTGCCAGCAGCGCCCCGCAGGGTGACGAGCAGTACTTC. It translates to CASSAPQGDEQYF. The whole variable domain, filled in from reference TRBV9 and TRBJ2-7, reads DSGVTQTPKHLITATGQRVTLRCSPRSGDLSVYWYQQSLDQGLQFLIQYYNGEERAKGNILERFSAQQFPDLHSELNLSSLELGDSALYFCASSAPQGDEQYFGPGTRLTVT.

This clonotype appeared a few times. The chain carries TRBV7-9 and TRBJ2-1; D remains unclear. The germline V gene encodes CDR1 SEHNR and CDR2 FQNEAQ (reference sequence). V lost 1 base to trimming and J lost 0 bases, with 13 bases between them. This CDR3 has 17 residues. In DNA, the CDR3 is TGTGCCAGCAGCTTAGTTCTCCGGACCCACTCCTACAATGAGCAGTTCTTC. Protein product: CASSLVLRTHSYNEQFF.

This clonotype was found many times. This chain uses TRBV29-1 with TRBJ2-7, with D perhaps TRBD1 or TRBD2 (6 bases each). The V end was cut by 7 bases, the J end by 5 bases, with 27 bases between. There are 16 residues in the CDR3. The germline CDR1 and CDR2 sequences are SQVTM and ANQGSEA. The CDR3 here is CSALWGWGAKPNEQYF. DNA for the CDR3: TGCAGCGCTTTGTGGGGGTGGGGGGCGAAGCCAAACGAGCAGTACTTC.

This clonotype was counted many times. This sequence joins TRBV5-6 and TRBJ1-5; D ambiguous. Germline-derived CDR1 and CDR2 are SGHDT and YYEEEE. With 4 bases removed from V and 5 bases from J, the gap between germline ends came to 13 bases. The CDR3 has 14 amino acids. CDR3 in amino acids: CASSPLGSDQPQHF. The CDR3 coding sequence is TGTGCCAGCAGCCCGTTAGGTAGTGATCAGCCCCAGCATTTT.

In its sample, this clonotype was seen many times. This chain uses TRBV12-3 or TRBV12-4 with TRBJ2-5, with 9 bases matching TRBD1. V shed 3 bases and J 5 bases; nucleotides not matched to a gene: 4. This CDR3 is built from 14 residues. The CDR3 reads CASSFNRGLETQYF. The CDR3 DNA reads as TGTGCCAGCAGTTTCAACAGGGGGCTGGAGACCCAGTACTTC.

This chain joins TRBV20-1 and TRBJ2-2, with D uncertain. V was clipped by 2 bases and J by 8 bases, with 12 bases between them. This CDR3 has 13 residues. Germline CDR1 DFQATT, CDR2 SNEGSKA (reference sequence). CDR3 in amino acids: CSARPLVSGELFF. In nucleotides, the CDR3 is TGCAGTGCTAGACCCCTAGTCTCTGGGGAGCTGTTTTTT.

At least ten counts were recorded for this clonotype. This chain links TRBV29-1 with TRBJ2-2; 7 nucleotides line up with TRBD2. With V trimmed by 5 bases and J by 7 bases, 10 bases remained unmatched. The germline V gene has CDR1 SQVTM and CDR2 ANQGSEA. The CDR3 is 14 amino acids. The DNA for the CDR3 is TGCAGCGTTCTCGGGCGGGGGTCACACGGGGAGCTGTTTTTT. Translated: CSVLGRGSHGELFF.